The 25 T cell receptor beta chains below all came from one sample that was sequenced in a study of tumor and adjacent non-tumor tissue in lung cancer. A modified ARM-PCR protocol with three rounds of nested PCR amplified TCRbeta. TCRdb independently ran MiXCR on the multiplex PCR reads; one entry per CDR3 protein. Of some 100,000 distinct CDR3 sequences listed, roughly 73% are singletons. RNA was extracted from bulk tissue without any cell sorting. Sequenced sample: lung tumor tissue. The source of these receptors is a woman aged 55-70 years with non-small cell lung cancer.

The V and J genes are TRBV20-1 and TRBJ2-5, with 7 bases lining up with TRBD2. The CDR3 is 14 residues long. Germline V lookup: CDR1 DFQATT, CDR2 SNEGSKA (reference sequence). The J segment lost 6 bases and the V segment lost 8 bases, leaving 15 bases of the junction unmatched. CDR3 DNA sequence: TGCAGTACTGGGGGGGAGGGTTCCCCCCAGACCCAGTACTTC. Translation gives CSTGGEGSPQTQYF.

Notes on this clonotype: Germline is not matched at one junction end, which may reflect a read error. This chain joins TRBV4-3 and TRBJ2-5; either TRBD1 or TRBD2 may supply D (6 bases each). The CDR3 length is 15 residues. Per germline, CDR1 LGHNA and CDR2 YSLEER. CDR3 coding DNA: TGCTCCAGCAGCCGGCACAGGGACTCACAAGAGACCCAGTACTTC. Residues: CSSSRHRDSQETQYF.

This clonotype was counted at least ten times. The chain employs TRBV13 and TRBJ1-6; 10 bases map to TRBD1. CDR1 is PRHDT and CDR2 is FYEKMQ in the germline V gene (reference sequence). The CDR3 totals 17 residues. J gave up 7 bases and V 4 bases, and 10 bases lay outside the gene matches. The CDR3 is CASSYSPGTGANSPLHF. CDR3 nucleotides: TGTGCCAGCAGCTATAGTCCCGGGACAGGGGCCAATTCACCCCTCCACTTT.

This clonotype has a single count. This chain links TRBV12-3 or TRBV12-4 with TRBJ1-1; D is ambiguous. Trimming stripped 8 bases from V and 0 bases from J, with 13 bases between. This CDR3 contains 14 residues. Here the CDR3 DNA reads TGTGCCAGCGCGCCCCGCTCGGTGAACACTGAAGCTTTCTTT. Translation: CASAPRSVNTEAFF.

Turning to this clonotype: This may be a read error, as it is one base from a much larger clone. The chain combines TRBV5-6 with TRBJ2-7; D gene unclear. There are 12 residues in the CDR3. Germline assignment: CDR1 SGHDT and CDR2 YYEEEE. The V end lost 2 bases, the J end lost 5 bases, and 8 bases lay between the germline ends. CDR3 sequence (DNA): TGTGCCAGCAGCTTAATTAAAGACGAGCAGTACTTC. It yields the protein CASSLIKDEQYF.

This clonotype appeared a single time. CDR3 sequence (DNA): TGTGCCAGCAATTCTTCAGGGAGCAATCAGCCCCAGCATTTT. This gives the protein CASNSSGSNQPQHF. The chain has TRBV28 and TRBJ1-5, with a tentative D call TRBD1 (5 bases). CDR1 MDHEN and CDR2 SYDVKM come from the germline V gene. This CDR3 is 14 amino acids long. V was trimmed by 7 bases and J by 1 base, leaving 11 bases between them.

Concerning this clonotype: One end of the junction does not line up with germline, which may come from a read error. The CDR3 here is CRASSNTGELFF. The CDR3 DNA follows: TGCAGAGCTAGCTCGAATACCGGGGAGCTGTTTTTT. The chain employs TRBV20-1 and TRBJ2-2, with D perhaps matching TRBD2 (5 bases). Germline CDR1 is DFQATT and CDR2 is SNEGSKA (reference sequence). The CDR3 spans 12 residues.

This clonotype was seen more than once but under ten times. This rearrangement joins TRBV28 to TRBJ2-1; TRBD1 matches 9 bases. The germline V gene has CDR1 MDHEN and CDR2 SYDVKM. V trimming: 6 bases; J trimming: 4 bases; junction bases outside the gene matches: 7. The CDR3 runs to 15 residues. Written as DNA, the CDR3 is TGTGCCAGCAGCAGGACAGGGGACCTATACAATGAGCAGTTCTTC. Amino acids: CASSRTGDLYNEQFF.

This clonotype was observed a few times. As the CDR3 is not closed by the conserved phenylalanine or tryptophan, this likely results from a read error. The CDR3 DNA sequence: TGTGCCAGCAGAAAAGGGCTAGCGGGACGGAATGAACAGTTCCTC. Amino acids: CASRKGLAGRNEQFL. The V gene is TRBV6-6, the J gene TRBJ2-1; TRBD2 aligns across 9 bases. The CDR3 is made up of 15 amino acids. Germline values: CDR1 MNHNY, CDR2 SVGAGI (reference sequence).

About this clonotype itself: At one end the junction does not follow the germline gene, possibly because of a read error. This rearrangement joins TRBV4-1 to TRBJ1-6; D not resolved. CDR3 size: 15 residues. CDR1 and CDR2 (germline): MGHRA, YSYEKL. CDR3 nucleotide sequence: TGCGCCATCAGCCAAAGGGCCATGGCTAATTCACCCCTCCACTTT. As protein: CAISQRAMANSPLHF.

This clonotype was seen a few times. The chain uses TRBV11-2 and TRBJ2-1; D gene uncertain. The V gene lost 1 base and the J gene lost 15 bases, with 13 bases spanning the gap. CDR3 length equals 12 residues. CDR1 is SGHAT, CDR2 FQNNGV, per germline. In nucleotides, the CDR3 is TGTGCCAGCAGCTTAGTTCGACTTGGTGTGTTCTTC. It specifies CASSLVRLGVFF.

By sample fraction, this clonotype is medium-sized. This chain joins TRBV29-1 and TRBJ1-2, with D hard to call. The CDR3 totals 12 residues. Per germline, CDR1 SQVTM and CDR2 ANQGSEA. V dropped 3 bases and J dropped 6 bases, with 11 bases sitting between them. CDR3 sequence (DNA): TGCAGCGTTGATCCCGACCAGGATGGCTACACCTTC. Translating gives CSVDPDQDGYTF.

The rearrangement links TRBV20-1 to TRBJ2-3, with TRBD1 matching over 8 bases. The V and J ends lost 3 bases and 2 bases, in that order; junction bases with no gene match: 10. CDR1 and CDR2 (germline): DFQATT, SNEGSKA (reference sequence). This CDR3 has 16 amino acids. The CDR3 DNA sequence: TGCAGTGCTAGTATGCCGGGACAGGTGACCACAGATACGCAGTATTTT. Its protein is CSASMPGQVTTDTQYF.

Turning to this clonotype: One base away lies a much larger clone, so this may be a sequencing read error. The conserved closing phenylalanine or tryptophan is absent in this CDR3, likely reflecting a read error. CDR3 amino acids: CASSYAGNTEAFS. The CDR3, as DNA: TGTGCCAGCAGTTACGCAGGTAACACTGAAGCTTTCTCT. This sequence joins TRBV6-2 or TRBV6-3 and TRBJ1-1; D uncertain. The germline V gene encodes CDR1 MNHEY and CDR2 SVGEGT. The CDR3 is made up of 13 amino acids. V lost 2 bases and J 2 bases, leaving 6 bases between the germline ends.

As regards this clonotype: At one of its ends the junction is not consistent with the germline gene, which may arise from a read error. The rearrangement links TRBV11-3 to TRBJ2-3; no firm D call. From germline, CDR1 is SGHNT and CDR2 YENEEA. The length of the CDR3 is 12 residues. CDR3 coding DNA: TGTTCCAGCAGCTTCTGGAGAGATACGCAGTATTTT. This gives the protein CSSSFWRDTQYF.

This clonotype has a handful of counts. This rearrangement joins TRBV5-1 to TRBJ1-5; D is ambiguous. The germline V and J ends were trimmed by 2 bases and 4 bases, with 7 bases remaining between them. The CDR3 loop spans 13 amino acids. Germline V gene data show CDR1 as SGHRS and CDR2 as YFSETQ. The CDR3 bases are TGCGCCAGCAGCTTTATTCCAAATCAGCCCCAGCATTTT. Encoded protein: CASSFIPNQPQHF.

This clonotype was counted between two and nine times. The J gene is TRBJ2-3, the V gene TRBV6-1; 8 bases align to TRBD2. Germline V lookup: CDR1 MNHNS, CDR2 SASEGT. V gave up 2 bases and J gave up 4 bases; unmatched junction bases: 11. The CDR3 loop spans 17 amino acids. CDR3 sequence (DNA): TGTGCCAGCAGTGAATCGTTTCGGGGGGGGGCCGCAGATACGCAGTATTTT. Its translation: CASSESFRGGAADTQYF.

To note about this clonotype: This clone may be a read error of a much larger clone one base away. The missing conserved phenylalanine or tryptophan at the end of this CDR3 makes a read error likely. The rearrangement links TRBV4-3 to TRBJ2-7; tentatively, D is TRBD2 (5 bases). The CDR3 contains 13 residues. The V gene's germline CDR1 is LGHNA and CDR2 YSLEER. Trimming left V 0 bases short and J 2 bases short, with 5 bases between. CDR3 sequence reads: CASSQERAYEQYI. CDR3 coding DNA: TGCGCCAGCAGCCAAGAGAGGGCCTACGAGCAGTACATC.

This clonotype was found many times. This chain uses TRBV6-2 or TRBV6-3 with TRBJ2-7, with D uncertain. The CDR3 totals 12 residues. The germline V and J ends were trimmed by 6 bases and 5 bases, with 11 bases remaining between them. From germline, CDR1 is MNHEY and CDR2 SVGEGT. For the CDR3, the DNA is TGTGCCAGCAGGGAAGCGAAACACGAGCAGTACTTC. Residues: CASREAKHEQYF.

As to this clonotype: This likely comes from a read error, as the CDR3 has no conserved phenylalanine or tryptophan at its end. The genes are TRBV4-3 and TRBJ2-2; 7 bases align to TRBD1. Germline CDR1 is LGHNA and CDR2 is YSLEER. This CDR3 comprises 17 residues. The CDR3 nucleotides are TGCGCCTGCAGCCAAGAAGGGGGCTGGACCCGGAGTTTGGAGCTGTTTCTT. Translated, it gives CACSQEGGWTRSLELFL.

About this clonotype itself: Since a much larger clone is just one base distant, this may be a read error. The CDR3 sequence is CASCSGGVSSPLHF. The CDR3 DNA follows: TGTGCCAGCTGTTCAGGGGGCGTCAGCTCACCCCTCCACTTT. The chain couples TRBV28 to TRBJ1-6; the match to TRBD1 covers 8 bases. The germline V gene encodes CDR1 MDHEN and CDR2 SYDVKM. The CDR3 sequence is 14 residues long. V lost 8 bases and J lost 10; bases outside the gene matches: 10.

With respect to this clonotype: Mismatch with germline at one junction end may stem from a read error. V is TRBV4-3 and J is TRBJ2-1; no reliable D call. This CDR3 region has 15 residues. Germline values: CDR1 LGHNA, CDR2 YSLEER. As DNA, the CDR3 is TGCCCCAGCAGCCAAGCATTCCAAATCCACAATGAGCAGTTCTTC. This sequence encodes CPSSQAFQIHNEQFF.

The CDR3 DNA reads as TGTGCCAGCAGCTTAGGCGGGCAAGAGACCCAGTACTTC. It translates to CASSLGGQETQYF. The rearrangement links TRBV7-2 to TRBJ2-5; D is perhaps TRBD2 (5 bases). This CDR3 spans 13 amino acids. V lost 1 base and J lost 2, with 5 bases in between. Germline CDR1 SGHTA, CDR2 FQGNSA. The full variable domain, its missing parts supplied by reference TRBV7-2 and TRBJ2-5, is GAGVSQSPSNKVTEKGKDVELRCDPISGHTALYWYRQSLGQGLEFLIYFQGNSAPDKSGLPSDRFSAERTGGSVSTLTIQRTQQEDSAVYLCASSLGGQETQYFGPGTRLLVL.

The chain joins TRBV20-1 to TRBJ2-7; 7 bases fit TRBD2. Germline V gene sequence: CDR1 DFQATT, CDR2 SNEGSKA (reference sequence). Trimming at V came to 0 bases and at J to 2 bases, leaving 7 bases not matched to a gene. The CDR3 length is 15 residues. Written as DNA, the CDR3 is TGCAGTGCTAGAGATATGGCGGGAGAACCCTACGAGCAGTACTTC. It codes for CSARDMAGEPYEQYF.

With respect to this clonotype: It may be a read error: a sequence one base away is much more abundant. V and J are TRBV6-2 or TRBV6-3 and TRBJ2-2, with D perhaps matching TRBD1 or TRBD2 (5 bases each). Per the germline V gene, CDR1 is MNHEY and CDR2 is SVGEGT. The CDR3 runs 17 residues. This chain's CDR3 is CASSPGAWGLYTGEQFF. In DNA, the CDR3 is TGTGCCAGCAGCCCCGGTGCTTGGGGGTTGTACACCGGGGAGCAGTTTTTT.